One TCR beta chain is described in this entry. The CDR3 loop spans 13 amino acids. V trimming: 5 bases; J trimming: 5 bases; junction bases outside the gene matches: 4. Germline V gives CDR1 KGHSH, CDR2 LQKENI. The data originate from a study of blood T cell repertoires in COVID-19. Study as a whole: The samples span acute and convalescent COVID-19 from the United States, Italy and Spain. In each case, the material was cDNA or gDNA derived from T cells, B-cell-depleted T cells, or PBMCs.

The protocol was immunoSEQ multiplex PCR, while the TCRdb copy is restricted to in-frame clones and leaves out a portion. This table has roughly 100,000 clones, about 90% appearing once. The chain couples TRBV18 to TRBJ2-5, with 8 nucleotides matching TRBD1. The origin of this receptor is a man aged 45 to 65 with acute or convalescent COVID-19. Sequencing was done on a sample of peripheral blood. CDR3 nucleotide sequence: TGTGCCAGCTCAGACAGGGGCCAGGAGACCCAGTACTTC. It codes for CASSDRGQETQYF.